Included here is one TCR beta chain sequence, with context. The antigen remains unidentified. The source of the sample is a study of blood T cells in healthy people across ages. Germline V lookup: CDR1 SEHNR, CDR2 FQNEAQ (reference sequence). The CDR3 spans 13 residues. Trimming stripped 8 bases from V and 2 bases from J, with 13 bases between. A second PCR of about 7 to 12 cycles used a sample-barcoded 5' primer and a J-beta primer mix. A minimum of 3 million CDR3-containing paired-end reads was obtained for each sample. TCRdb passed the 5' RACE reads through MiXCR, listing each CDR3 protein once. This table has approximately 350,000 distinct CDR3 sequences, about 55% appearing once. General study points: TCR beta diversity, measured per million T cells, fell in a roughly linear way with age. Donors of long life had a larger count of naive CD4+ cells and greater diversity than aged donors.

A minimum of 5.5 micrograms of total RNA was extracted per sample. This receptor was taken from a man aged 60 to 69 in good health. The sample taken for sequencing was blood. The rearrangement uses TRBV7-9 and TRBJ2-7; D is ambiguous. The CDR3 nucleotides are TGTGCCAGCGAACTTGGGGTGGCCTACGAGCAGTACTTC. As protein: CASELGVAYEQYF.